The 26 T cell receptor beta chains below come from one sample, sequenced in a study of low-dose radiotherapy and immunotherapy resistance in tumors (dated by TCRdb to 2022 to 2024). Sequenced on an Illumina MiniSeq. Superscript III and a set of TRAV- and TRBV-specific primers were used to synthesize first-strand cDNA, so that both TCRalpha and TCRbeta chains were covered. An approximately 18-cycle PCR with Phusion amplified the TCRs, pairing a constant-region primer with the adapter that was attached to the V primers. Through fastp at Q25 and MiXCR, TCRdb rebuilt clones from the public reads, retaining in-frame beta chains. Every entry covers one CDR3 protein and lists the most common genes and DNA from its rows. This sample is represented by more than 85,000 distinct CDR3 sequences; under 10% of them were singletons. The ten largest clones take up under 1.1% of the sample. Per the publication, the time point label means: before trial treatment.

The sample here was PBMCs, taken before treatment. Receptors originate from a male donor with prostate cancer.

This clonotype showed up many times. The CDR3 protein is CSVLAGGNNEQFF. The CDR3 DNA sequence: TGCAGCGTACTAGCGGGAGGGAACAATGAGCAGTTCTTC. This chain connects TRBV29-1 to TRBJ2-1; 13 bases align to TRBD2. There are 13 residues in the CDR3. Germline V lookup: CDR1 SQVTM, CDR2 ANQGSEA. V lost 6 bases, J lost 5 bases, and 1 base stayed unmatched.

This clonotype was counted many times. J is TRBJ2-3 and V is TRBV10-3; D is perhaps TRBD1 (5 bases). The CDR3 spans 15 residues. The germline gives CDR1 ENHRY, CDR2 SYGVKD. Trimming left V 0 bases short and J 1 base short, with 8 bases between. The DNA of the CDR3 is TGTGCCATCAGTGAGTCGATACAGGGCACAGATACGCAGTATTTT. Amino acids: CAISESIQGTDTQYF.

This clonotype showed up many times. The genes are TRBV19 and TRBJ2-2; a weak D match, TRBD2 (5 bases). Germline CDR1 is LNHDA and CDR2 is SQIVND (reference sequence). Trimming took 5 bases from V and 3 from J, leaving 22 bases between them. This CDR3 has 18 residues. This chain's CDR3 is CASSLAALRAWDTGELFF. In DNA, the CDR3 is TGTGCCAGTAGTCTAGCAGCACTCCGGGCTTGGGACACCGGGGAGCTGTTTTTT.

This clonotype was detected many times. The chain carries TRBV20-1 and TRBJ1-6; D unresolved. Germline CDR1 reads DFQATT; CDR2 reads SNEGSKA (reference sequence). With 1 base removed from V and 0 bases from J, the gap between germline ends came to 10 bases. This CDR3 comprises 16 residues. This CDR3 is CSARASSSSYNSPLHF. The DNA for the CDR3 is TGCAGTGCTAGAGCGTCCAGTAGCTCCTATAATTCACCCCTCCACTTT.

This clonotype was found many times. V and J are TRBV27 and TRBJ1-6; D is possibly TRBD1 (5 bases). V was clipped by 2 bases and J by 8 bases, with 10 bases between them. Germline CDR1 reads MNHEY; CDR2 reads SMNVEV (reference sequence). The CDR3 length is 14 residues. The CDR3 here is CASSLGARYSPLHF. As DNA, the CDR3 is TGTGCCAGCAGTTTAGGGGCCAGGTATTCACCCCTCCACTTT.

For the CDR3, the DNA is TGTGCCAGCAGCTCCCGGACGGGAGCAGATACGCAGTATTTT. Its protein is CASSSRTGADTQYF. J is TRBJ2-3 and V is TRBV7-2, with D possibly matching TRBD2 (6 bases). Germline V gene data show CDR1 as SGHTA and CDR2 as FQGNSA. The CDR3 spans 14 residues. V was shortened by 4 bases and J by 4 bases, with 12 bases between the two germline ends.

This clonotype appeared many times. The gene calls are TRBV18 and TRBJ1-5, with D maybe TRBD1 (6 bases). This CDR3 is 15 amino acids long. Germline-derived CDR1 and CDR2 are KGHSH and LQKENI. V was shortened by 3 bases and J by 0 bases, with 9 bases between the two germline ends. CDR3 bases: TGTGCCAGCTCACCCGGACAGCTTAGCAATCAGCCCCAGCATTTT. Its protein is CASSPGQLSNQPQHF.

This clonotype was recorded many times. The chain links TRBV20-1 to TRBJ2-5, with D tentatively TRBD2 (6 bases). This CDR3 has 15 residues. Germline CDR1 is DFQATT and CDR2 is SNEGSKA (reference sequence). V was pared by 0 bases and J by 7 bases, with 18 bases between. The CDR3, as DNA: TGCAGTGCTAGAGATGTATTGGCGTCCGGGGGGACCCAGTACTTC. It codes for CSARDVLASGGTQYF.

This clonotype came up a few times. The genes are TRBV18 and TRBJ2-6; 7 nucleotides match TRBD1. V lost 3 bases and J lost 0; bases outside the gene matches: 11. This CDR3 has 19 residues. Germline loops: CDR1 KGHSH, CDR2 LQKENI. This chain's CDR3 is CASSPRSGQDDSGANVLTF. The DNA of the CDR3 is TGTGCCAGCTCACCCCGCAGCGGACAGGACGACTCTGGGGCCAACGTCCTGACTTTC.

Many counts were recorded for this clonotype. This chain joins TRBV28 and TRBJ1-2; D possibly corresponds to TRBD1 (6 bases). V was cut by 7 bases and J by 3 bases, with 12 bases left in between. Germline V gives CDR1 MDHEN, CDR2 SYDVKM. This CDR3 spans 13 amino acids. CDR3 sequence: CASNMDSHYGYTF. DNA of the CDR3: TGTGCCAGCAACATGGACAGTCACTATGGCTACACCTTC.

This clonotype was counted ten times or more. The chain employs TRBV3-1 and TRBJ2-5; D ambiguous. V was cut by 7 bases and J by 5 bases, with 8 bases left in between. Germline CDR1 reads LGHDT; CDR2 reads YNNKEL (reference sequence). This CDR3 region has 11 residues. Here the CDR3 reads CASTHGETQYF. The CDR3 nucleotides read TGTGCCAGCACCCATGGGGAGACCCAGTACTTC.

This clonotype was counted only a few times. The genes are TRBV4-2 and TRBJ2-3, with TRBD2 matching over 9 bases. Trimming at V came to 2 bases and at J to 6 bases, leaving 18 bases not matched to a gene. The CDR3 sequence is 19 residues long. Germline CDR1 is LGHNA and CDR2 is YNFKEQ. CDR3 residues: CASSQRGSGWQREDDTQYF. In nucleotides, the CDR3 is TGTGCCAGCAGCCAAAGGGGTTCGGGGTGGCAGCGGGAGGACGATACGCAGTATTTT.

At least ten counts were recorded for this clonotype. The V gene is TRBV7-9, the J gene TRBJ1-1, with D perhaps TRBD1 (6 bases). Trimming took off 5 bases at V and 3 bases at J, with 10 bases between the two ends. This CDR3 has 13 residues. Looked up from germline, CDR1 is SEHNR and CDR2 is FQNEAQ (reference sequence). The CDR3 DNA sequence: TGTGCCAGCAGCGTAGGGGGGCACACTGAAGCTTTCTTT. Its translation is CASSVGGHTEAFF.

This clonotype was recorded at least ten times. The V call is TRBV2, the J call TRBJ2-6; D is possibly TRBD1 or TRBD2 (6 bases each). Trimming pared 4 bases from V and 2 bases from J, leaving 12 bases between. The CDR3 contains 16 residues. The V gene's germline CDR1 is SNHLY and CDR2 FYNNEI. CDR3 bases: TGTGCCAGCAGTGGGACGGGGGCAGCTGGGGCCAACGTCCTGACTTTC. Its translation is CASSGTGAAGANVLTF.

This clonotype was detected ten times or more. The chain carries TRBV12-3 or TRBV12-4 and TRBJ2-4; 13 bases are shared with TRBD2. CDR3 length: 16 amino acids. V trimming: 5 bases; J trimming: 8 bases; junction bases outside the gene matches: 9. CDR3 region: CASSPRTSGSGYIQYF. The CDR3 DNA follows: TGTGCCAGCAGTCCCCGGACTAGCGGGAGTGGATACATTCAGTACTTC.

This clonotype has at least ten counts. The V gene is TRBV7-2, the J gene TRBJ2-5; 9 bases are shared with TRBD2. The germline V gene has CDR1 SGHTA and CDR2 FQGNSA. The CDR3 loop spans 14 amino acids. Trimming removed 3 bases from V and 4 bases from J; junction bases left unmatched: 3. The CDR3 loop is CASSLGLARETQYF. CDR3 sequence (DNA): TGTGCCAGCAGCTTGGGACTAGCAAGAGAGACCCAGTACTTC.

The V call is TRBV2, the J call TRBJ2-7, with 9 bases lining up with TRBD2. CDR3 length: 16 amino acids. Germline trimming cut 0 bases from V and 6 bases from J; bases unmatched to any gene: 9. Germline-derived CDR1 and CDR2 are SNHLY and FYNNEI. The CDR3 nucleotides are TGTGCCAGCAGTGAAGCTTGGCCTAGCGGGAAGACCGAGCAGTACTTC. The encoded protein is CASSEAWPSGKTEQYF. Full variable domain (outside the CDR3, taken from reference TRBV2 and TRBJ2-7): EPEVTQTPSHQVTQMGQEVILRCVPISNHLYFYWYRQILGQKVEFLVSFYNNEISEKSEIFDDQFSVERPDGSNFTLKIRSTKLEDSAMYFCASSEAWPSGKTEQYFGPGTRLTVT.

The sample holds many counts of this clonotype. The rearrangement joins TRBV28 to TRBJ2-5; D gene ambiguous. Germline values: CDR1 MDHEN, CDR2 SYDVKM. Trimming cost V 3 bases and J 13 bases, with 15 bases left between them. The CDR3 contains 12 residues. CDR3 residues: CASSLSQEQRYF. The CDR3 region has the DNA TGTGCCAGCAGTTTGAGTCAGGAACAGCGGTACTTC.

Ten or more counts support this clonotype. The chain has TRBV6-4 and TRBJ2-3; D is perhaps TRBD2 (6 bases). Germline V lookup: CDR1 MRHNA, CDR2 SNTAGT. The CDR3 totals 15 residues. Trimming stripped 4 bases from V and 1 base from J, with 12 bases between. The CDR3 here is CASSVVPSGTDTQYF. Written as DNA, the CDR3 is TGTGCCAGCAGTGTGGTTCCTAGCGGCACAGATACGCAGTATTTT.

At least ten counts were recorded for this clonotype. V gene TRBV4-1 combines with J gene TRBJ1-2; no reliable D call. This CDR3 is 13 amino acids long. V lost 0 bases to trimming and J lost 6 bases, with 8 bases between them. In germline, CDR1 is MGHRA, CDR2 YSYEKL. The CDR3 loop is CASSQESLNGYTF. The CDR3 DNA reads TGCGCCAGCAGCCAAGAATCATTGAATGGCTACACCTTC.

In this sample, this clonotype turned up many times. The chain joins TRBV5-1 to TRBJ2-7; 12 bases agree with TRBD2. The CDR3 has 15 amino acids. V was clipped by 4 bases and J by 2 bases; unmatched bases: 4. Per germline, CDR1 SGHRS and CDR2 YFSETQ. The CDR3 here is CASSVRTSGTYEQYF. The CDR3 bases are TGCGCCAGCAGCGTACGGACTAGCGGGACCTACGAGCAGTACTTC.

This clonotype was picked up many times. The rearrangement links TRBV5-6 to TRBJ1-1; D is possibly TRBD1 (5 bases). CDR1 SGHDT and CDR2 YYEEEE come from the germline V gene. The CDR3 runs to 13 residues. V was pared by 5 bases and J by 0 bases, with 8 bases between. The CDR3 sequence is CASSKDMNTEAFF. The CDR3 DNA follows: TGTGCCAGCAGTAAGGACATGAACACTGAAGCTTTCTTT.

This clonotype was detected only a few times. The chain joins TRBV5-1 to TRBJ2-2, with TRBD1 matching 8 bases. There are 16 residues in the CDR3. Germline trimming cut 0 bases from V and 6 bases from J; bases unmatched to any gene: 7. In germline, CDR1 is SGHRS, CDR2 YFSETQ. Here the CDR3 reads CASSLVDRVDAGELFF. In DNA form, the CDR3 reads TGCGCCAGCAGCTTGGTGGACAGGGTTGACGCCGGGGAGCTGTTTTTT.

This clonotype was recorded at least ten times. The chain is built from TRBV12-3 or TRBV12-4 and TRBJ1-5, with 8 nucleotides matching TRBD1. The V and J ends lost 5 bases and 7 bases, in that order; junction bases with no gene match: 4. This CDR3 region has 13 residues. CDR3 bases: TGTGCCAGCAGTCCGACAGGGGACCAGCCCCAGCATTTT. This encodes CASSPTGDQPQHF.

With respect to this clonotype: This may be a read error: a much more frequent sequence differs by one nucleotide. The chain has TRBV12-5 and TRBJ1-1; no clear D gene. The V gene's germline CDR1 is LGHNT and CDR2 FRNRAP. The CDR3 length is 15 residues. CDR3 sequence reads: CASGAGWGLNTEASF. CDR3 in DNA: TGTGCTAGTGGTGCGGGATGGGGATTGAACACTGAAGCTTCCTTT.

The sample holds many counts of this clonotype. The J gene is TRBJ2-1, the V gene TRBV5-6, with D possibly matching TRBD2 (6 bases). Germline V gives CDR1 SGHDT, CDR2 YYEEEE. The CDR3 length is 12 residues. V dropped 3 bases and J dropped 9 bases, with 10 bases sitting between them. CDR3 bases: TGTGCCAGCAGCTGGGGGGTGGGTGAGCAGTTCTTC. Residues: CASSWGVGEQFF. The full variable domain, rest sourced from reference TRBV5-6 and TRBJ2-1, is DAGVTQSPTHLIKTRGQQVTLRCSPKSGHDTVSWYQQALGQGPQFIFQYYEEEERQRGNFPDRFSGHQFPNYSSELNVNALLLGDSALYLCASSWGVGEQFFGPGTRLTVL.